The next 8 T cell receptor beta chains were all read from a single sample in a study of T cells in Graves' hyperthyroidism and ophthalmopathy. RNA transcripts gave rise to amplified TCR beta CDR3 regions. A set of HTBI primers served as the primers for a first-round RT-PCR of the TCR CDR3. TCRdb independently ran MiXCR on the multiplex PCR reads; one entry per CDR3 protein. This sample carries fewer than 850,000 distinct CDR3 sequences, 15% to 20% of them seen once, and the ten largest clones take roughly 16%. The sample taken for sequencing was blood. These receptors all stem from a man aged 50 to 60 with Graves' hyperthyroidism.

This sequence joins TRBV6-1 and TRBJ1-2, with unresolved D. The CDR3 consists of 14 residues. Germline V lookup: CDR1 MNHNS, CDR2 SASEGT. CDR3 in DNA: TGTGTTACGTACGAAAGTTTCACTAACTATGGCTACACCTTC. Translating it yields CVTYESFTNYGYTF.

This clonotype was observed at least ten times. The rearrangement links TRBV7-2 to TRBJ2-3; 9 bases are a match to TRBD2. The CDR3 runs 15 residues. The trim removed 7 bases at V and 6 bases at J, leaving 11 bases unmatched. Germline-derived CDR1 and CDR2 are SGHTA and FQGNSA. Written as DNA, the CDR3 is TGTGCCAGCACCATAACCGGGACTAGCCCGGATACGCAGTATTTT. Amino acid sequence: CASTITGTSPDTQYF.

The table lists this clonotype with many counts. The chain couples TRBV6-1 to TRBJ2-1; possible D gene TRBD1, 5 bases. The germline CDR1 and CDR2 sequences are MNHNS and SASEGT. The CDR3 spans 14 residues. Trimming shortened V by 10 bases and J by 5 bases, and 18 bases separated the two germline ends. The DNA for the CDR3 is TGTGCCACCACCTGGGGCACCGGTAACAATGAGCAGTTCTTC. Its protein product is CATTWGTGNNEQFF.

The V and J genes are TRBV7-9 and TRBJ2-1, with TRBD2 matching 13 bases. This CDR3 is built from 20 residues. The germline CDR1 and CDR2 sequences are SEHNR and FQNEAQ (reference sequence). The junction had 15 bases not matched to a gene; V was cut back by 4 bases and J by 3 bases. CDR3 sequence: CASSSTTGTSGIRNYNEQFF. The DNA for the CDR3 is TGTGCCAGCAGCTCTACTACCGGGACTAGCGGGATCCGTAACTACAATGAGCAGTTCTTC.

The chain recombines TRBV20-1 with TRBJ1-2, with no clear D. The CDR3 has 11 residues. Germline values: CDR1 DFQATT, CDR2 SNEGSKA (reference sequence). V lost 7 bases and J lost 3, with 9 bases in between. The chain's CDR3 is CSGVEDYGYTF. CDR3 sequence (DNA): TGCAGTGGTGTAGAGGACTATGGCTACACCTTC.

Many counts were recorded for this clonotype. This chain uses TRBV5-1 with TRBJ1-1, with D maybe TRBD1 (6 bases). Germline loops: CDR1 SGHRS, CDR2 YFSETQ. Trimming shortened V by 4 bases and J by 7 bases, and 14 bases separated the two germline ends. The CDR3 is 13 amino acids. The CDR3 protein is CASSGGTRFEAFF. The CDR3 DNA reads TGCGCCAGCAGCGGGGGGACACGGTTTGAAGCTTTCTTT.

The chain employs TRBV6-1 and TRBJ1-1, with a tentative D call TRBD1 (6 bases). CDR1 and CDR2 from the germline V gene are MNHNS and SASEGT. V was cut by 5 bases and J by 5 bases, with 12 bases left in between. The CDR3 is 13 amino acids. The CDR3 reads CASSQHRETEAFF. In nucleotides, the CDR3 is TGTGCCAGCAGTCAGCACAGGGAAACTGAAGCTTTCTTT.

At least ten counts were recorded for this clonotype. The gene calls are TRBV30 and TRBJ1-2; the match to TRBD1 covers 10 bases. The V segment lost 5 bases and the J segment 7 bases; nucleotides outside the gene matches: 7. Germline-derived CDR1 and CDR2 are GTSNPN and SVGIG (reference sequence). This CDR3 contains 13 residues. The CDR3 protein is CAWEGTGAGGYTF. CDR3 sequence (DNA): TGTGCCTGGGAGGGGACAGGGGCGGGTGGCTACACCTTC.